The sequence of this T cell receptor beta chain was determined in a study of T cells after yellow fever vaccination. In the study overall: When fractions had low cell numbers, they were prepared with SMART-Seq v4 Ultra Low Input.

By 5'RACE template switching, TCR cDNA was produced, with a universal primer site and UMIs added in the process. One entry per CDR3 protein results from TCRdb running MiXCR on the 5' RACE reads. The sample carries roughly 100,000 distinct CDR3 sequences, about 8.8% recorded once. The CDR3 extends over 15 amino acids. Germline V lookup: CDR1 MNHEY, CDR2 SVGEGT. The J segment lost 4 bases and the V segment lost 5 bases, leaving 4 bases of the junction unmatched. Study findings and constraints: Some clonotypes were seen in both the CD4 and the CD8 compartments. These made up a small share and likely arose from convergent recombination.

This clonotype was counted between two and nine times. This sample comprised CD8+ T cells not binding an NS4B(214-222) dextramer, sorted from PBMCs, obtained roughly 15 days after the first yellow fever vaccination. The chain joins TRBV6-2 or TRBV6-3 to TRBJ2-1, with 11 bases matching TRBD2. The receptor's source is a young man who received the YFV17D yellow fever vaccine. CDR3 region: CASSHSGGAYNEQFF. The CDR3 coding sequence is TGTGCCAGCAGTCATAGCGGGGGGGCATACAATGAGCAGTTCTTC.